This TCR beta chain comes out of a study of cytomegalovirus exposure and HLA in healthy donors. In the study overall: An early release of data contained about 85 million unique TCRs, which came from HLA-typed donors.

13 Jbeta primers and 60 Vbeta primers were used for the PCR. TCRdb's copy holds only in-frame clones and misses some; the assay was immunoSEQ multiplex PCR. This sample yields roughly 95,000 clones, of which around four fifths are seen a single time; about 3.7% belongs to the top ten. To note about this clone: The antigen is undetermined.

The CDR3 runs to 12 residues. Per the germline V gene, CDR1 is SGHTA and CDR2 is FQGNSA. Deletions cut 3 bases from V and 5 bases from J, with 6 bases between. Study observations and caveats: Later on, analysis showed that most CMV-associated TCR beta chains appeared to be HLA-restricted.

The clonotype comes from a man aged 25 to 40 in good health and CMV-seropositive. The chain joins TRBV7-2 to TRBJ2-3, with TRBD1 as a possible D gene (6 bases). The specimen was PBMCs. The CDR3, as DNA: TGTGCCAGCAGCTTCAGGGGAGATACGCAGTATTTT. It is translated as CASSFRGDTQYF.